The 13 T cell receptor beta chains in this list originate from one sample, sequenced in a study of cytomegalovirus exposure and HLA in healthy donors. The PCR contained 60 Vbeta and 13 Jbeta primers. Sequencing was performed with immunoSEQ multiplex PCR; in TCRdb, only in-frame clones are kept and a portion is missing. Its clone listing holds around 70,000 clones. Sequences were obtained from PBMCs. Every receptor here comes from a woman aged 25-40 years in good health and CMV-seronegative.

Written as DNA, the CDR3 is TGTGCCAGCTCACAGGGGCTTAACACTGAAGCTTTCTTT. Translated, it gives CASSQGLNTEAFF. The V gene is TRBV18, the J gene TRBJ1-1; D might be TRBD1 (5 bases). V lost 4 bases, J lost 2 bases, and 8 bases lay in between. The CDR3 has 13 amino acids. Germline lookup yields CDR1 KGHSH and CDR2 LQKENI.

In DNA, the CDR3 is TGTGCCAGCAGCTCCTATGGGTACCAGGGGAGATTGGGCACTGAAGCTTTCTTT. Its protein product is CASSSYGYQGRLGTEAFF. The chain carries TRBV7-8 and TRBJ1-1, with D tentatively TRBD1 (6 bases). Germline CDR1 SGHVS, CDR2 FQNEAQ. The CDR3 is 18 residues long. With 4 bases removed from V and 4 bases from J, the gap between germline ends came to 25 bases.

This chain links TRBV29-1 with TRBJ1-1; 11 bases fit TRBD1. CDR1 is SQVTM, CDR2 ANQGSEA, per germline. Unmatched junction bases numbered 12, after V lost 5 bases and J lost 10 bases. The length of the CDR3 is 14 residues. CDR3 coding DNA: TGCAGCGTTCCTGGACAGGGGGCCCTCTCCTCAGCTTTCTTT. Protein: CSVPGQGALSSAFF.

The chain has TRBV7-3 and TRBJ2-5; 7 nucleotides agree with TRBD2. Trimming at V came to 4 bases and at J to 5 bases, leaving 10 bases not matched to a gene. CDR3 size: 15 residues. CDR1 SGHTA and CDR2 FQGTGA come from the germline V gene. The CDR3 coding sequence is TGTGCCAGCAGCTCGTCCGGGGGGAATCTGGAGACCCAGTACTTC. Its translation: CASSSSGGNLETQYF. The full variable domain, with the rest looked up from reference TRBV7-3 and TRBJ2-5, is GAGVSQTPSNKVTEKGKYVELRCDPISGHTALYWYRQSLGQGPEFLIYFQGTGAADDSGLPNDRFFAVRPEGSVSTLKIQRTERGDSAVYLCASSSSGGNLETQYFGPGTRLLVL.

The gene calls are TRBV5-1 and TRBJ2-7; TRBD2 is a possible D gene (6 bases). The CDR3 totals 14 residues. Trimming took 4 bases from V and 9 from J, leaving 20 bases between them. The germline V gene has CDR1 SGHRS and CDR2 YFSETQ. The CDR3 is CASSPGEDYSRQYF. The DNA for the CDR3 is TGCGCCAGCAGCCCCGGGGAGGACTATTCCCGGCAGTACTTC.

As to this clone: A read error may account for a junction end that differs from germline. The chain couples TRBV7-7 to TRBJ2-5; a weak D match, TRBD2 (6 bases). This CDR3 comprises 15 residues. Germline-derived CDR1 and CDR2 are SSHAT and FNYEAQ (reference sequence). This CDR3 is CASSLIGGGRETQYF. DNA for the CDR3: TGTGCTAGCAGCTTAATCGGTGGGGGGAGAGAGACCCAGTACTTC. Combining the CDR3 with reference TRBV7-7 and TRBJ2-5 gives the whole variable domain GAGVSQSPRYKVTKRGQDVTLRCDPISSHATLYWYQQALGQGPEFLTYFNYEAQPDKSGLPSDRFSAERPEGSISTLTIQRTEQRDSAMYRCASSLIGGGRETQYFGPGTRLLVL.

This sequence joins TRBV27 and TRBJ2-1; a possible D gene is TRBD2 (5 bases). CDR1 and CDR2 from the germline V gene are MNHEY and SMNVEV (reference sequence). Deletions cut 2 bases from V and 4 bases from J, with 9 bases between. The CDR3 consists of 14 residues. The CDR3 loop reads CASSLLADYNEQFF. CDR3 DNA sequence: TGTGCCAGCAGTTTACTAGCAGATTACAATGAGCAGTTCTTC.

The J gene is TRBJ1-4, the V gene TRBV6-5; D remains ambiguous. CDR3 length: 13 residues. CDR1 is MNHEY, CDR2 SVGAGI, per germline. Trimming removed 3 bases at V and 8 bases at J, with 10 bases between. CDR3 DNA sequence: TGTGCCAGCAGTTATAGGGCGGGGGAAAAACTGTTTTTT. This sequence encodes CASSYRAGEKLFF.

This chain joins TRBV20-1 and TRBJ1-1; D remains unclear. The V gene's germline CDR1 is DFQATT and CDR2 SNEGSKA (reference sequence). V lost 6 bases and J 4 bases, leaving 6 bases between the germline ends. This CDR3 contains 10 residues. The CDR3 nucleotides are TGCAGTGCCGCGGGCACTGAAGCTTTCTTT. Protein: CSAAGTEAFF.

The chain has TRBV5-1 and TRBJ1-1; D uncertain. This CDR3 has 14 amino acids. Trimming removed 0 bases from V and 2 bases from J, with 8 bases in between. CDR1 and CDR2 from the germline V gene are SGHRS and YFSETQ. The CDR3 nucleotides read TGCGCCAGCAGCTTGGATCTCTTTAACACTGAAGCTTTCTTT. Protein product: CASSLDLFNTEAFF.

CDR3 amino acids: CASSLGQGGTRSYEQYF. Written as DNA, the CDR3 is TGTGCCAGCAGTTTAGGACAGGGAGGCACCCGGTCCTACGAGCAGTACTTC. The chain links TRBV28 to TRBJ2-7, with TRBD1 identical over 8 bases. Germline assignment: CDR1 MDHEN and CDR2 SYDVKM. Trimming removed 2 bases from V and 1 base from J; junction bases left unmatched: 10. This CDR3 comprises 17 residues. Full variable domain (rest looked up from reference TRBV28 and TRBJ2-7): DVKVTQSSRYLVKRTGEKVFLECVQDMDHENMFWYRQDPGLGLRLIYFSYDVKMKEKGDIPEGYSVSREKKERFSLILESASTNQTSMYLCASSLGQGGTRSYEQYFGPGTRLTVT.

The genes are TRBV5-1 and TRBJ2-5; 8 nucleotides match TRBD1. The CDR3 has 14 amino acids. CDR1 is SGHRS and CDR2 is YFSETQ in the germline V gene. The V and J ends lost 4 bases and 5 bases, in that order; junction bases with no gene match: 7. CDR3 DNA sequence: TGCGCCAGCAGCCGACAGGGGAGCGGGGAGACCCAGTACTTC. Translated: CASSRQGSGETQYF.

This rearrangement joins TRBV28 to TRBJ1-2, with a weak D call TRBD1 (6 bases). The CDR3 loop spans 14 amino acids. V was clipped by 3 bases and J by 4 bases, with 12 bases between them. Germline assignment: CDR1 MDHEN and CDR2 SYDVKM. CDR3 DNA: TGTGCCAGCAGTTTCCAGGGGCGAAGCTATGGCTACACCTTC. As protein: CASSFQGRSYGYTF.